These T cell receptor beta chains were read from a single sample in a study of cytomegalovirus exposure and HLA in healthy donors. TCRdb's copy holds only in-frame clones and misses some; the assay was immunoSEQ multiplex PCR. Of over 150,000 clones listed, around 77% are singletons. The material sequenced was PBMCs. The receptor set was obtained from a woman in her forties or fifties in good health and CMV-seropositive. Each CDR3 is given with its conserved first and last residue. Each record gives: V gene, J gene, D gene, clone size, CDR3 DNA, CDR3 protein. A D gene is named only where the DNA matches it firmly. For some rows the clone size is stated as once, few or many, or as a class when expanded; others skip it.

V: TRBV28; J: TRBJ1-2; D: -; size: -; DNA: TGTGCCACCATCCGGGGGACGGGCTACACCTTC; CDR3: CATIRGTGYTF
V: TRBV5-1; J: TRBJ2-1; D: -; size: -; DNA: TGCGCCAGCAGCTTGGGAGACACCTACAATGAGCAGTTCTTC; CDR3: CASSLGDTYNEQFF
V: TRBV7-7; J: TRBJ2-1; D: TRBD1; size: -; DNA: TGTGCTAGCAGCTTAGGACAGGGCAATGAGCAGTTCTTC; CDR3: CASSLGQGNEQFF
V: TRBV7-3; J: TRBJ1-1; D: -; size: -; DNA: TGTGCCAGCAGCTTGGGCAGGGGTTCGAACACTGAAGCTTTCTTT; CDR3: CASSLGRGSNTEAFF
V: TRBV6-1; J: TRBJ2-7; D: -; size: -; DNA: TGTGCCAGCAGTGAAATACGGGGATACTCCTACGAGCAGTACTTC; CDR3: CASSEIRGYSYEQYF
V: TRBV5-1; J: TRBJ2-7; D: TRBD1; size: once; DNA: TGCGCCAGCAGCTTGACAGGGGCGTACGAGCAGTACTTC; CDR3: CASSLTGAYEQYF
V: TRBV10-3; J: TRBJ2-7; D: -; size: -; DNA: TGTGCCATCAGTGGGGGAGGTGTTGGTAGCGAGCAGTACTTC; CDR3: CAISGGGVGSEQYF
V: TRBV11-2; J: TRBJ2-2; D: -; size: few; DNA: TGTGCCAGCAGCTTAATCCCGTCCCTGGGAGTCACCGGGGAGCTGTTTTTT; CDR3: CASSLIPSLGVTGELFF
V: TRBV4-3; J: TRBJ2-1; D: -; size: -; DNA: TGCGCCAGCAGCCAAGAGGCGGCGGATGAGCAGTTCTTC; CDR3: CASSQEAADEQFF
V: TRBV15; J: TRBJ2-5; D: TRBD1; size: -; DNA: TGTGCCACGGCAGGGGGAGCCTACCGGGAGACCCAGTACTTC; CDR3: CATAGGAYRETQYF
V: TRBV30; J: TRBJ2-1; D: -; size: few; DNA: TGTGCCTGGAGTCAGGGTTCCTACAATGAGCAGTTCTTC; CDR3: CAWSQGSYNEQFF
V: TRBV6-1; J: TRBJ1-1; D: TRBD1; size: -; DNA: TGTGCCAGCGGGAGACAGGGGACATACACTGAAGCTTTCTTT; CDR3: CASGRQGTYTEAFF
V: TRBV5-1; J: TRBJ2-7; D: TRBD2; size: -; DNA: TGCGCCAGCAGCTTGGCCGATCACGGTAGCGGGGGGCTCTACGAGCAGTACTTC; CDR3: CASSLADHGSGGLYEQYF
V: TRBV18; J: TRBJ2-5; D: TRBD1; size: -; DNA: TGTGCCAGCTCACCCTCGCGGACAGGGGTGGAGACCCAGTACTTC; CDR3: CASSPSRTGVETQYF
V: TRBV7-2; J: TRBJ2-2; D: TRBD1; size: -; DNA: TGTGCCAGCAGCCTCAGGGGGCAGGGCACCGGGGAGCTGTTTTTT; CDR3: CASSLRGQGTGELFF
V: TRBV28; J: TRBJ1-1; D: -; size: -; DNA: TGTGCCAGCCCAGGGAAGCCCGACACTGAAGCTTTCTTT; CDR3: CASPGKPDTEAFF
V: TRBV7-2; J: TRBJ2-7; D: TRBD2; size: once; DNA: TGTGCCAGCAGCTCCAACGGACTAGCGGGAGACGGGCAGTACTTC; CDR3: CASSSNGLAGDGQYF
V: TRBV6-6; J: TRBJ2-5; D: -; size: few; DNA: TGTGCCAGCAGTTACTCAGGGGGGGGGCGGTCAGAGACCCAGTACTTC; CDR3: CASSYSGGGRSETQYF
V: TRBV2; J: TRBJ2-5; D: TRBD2; size: -; DNA: TGTGCCAGTTTCGGGGCGGGAGTGGGGGAGACCCAGTACTTC; CDR3: CASFGAGVGETQYF
V: TRBV15; J: TRBJ2-1; D: -; size: few; DNA: TGTGCCACCAGCAGGAGTCGGGAGCAGTTCTTC; CDR3: CATSRSREQFF
V: TRBV4-1; J: TRBJ2-7; D: -; size: -; DNA: TGCGCCAGCAGCCAAGAAAGAGGATGGAGGCCCTACGAGCAGTACTTC; CDR3: CASSQERGWRPYEQYF
V: TRBV27; J: TRBJ1-6; D: TRBD1; size: few; DNA: TGTGCCAGCAGTTTTCAGGACAGGGGCGCCTATAATTCACCCCTCCACTTT; CDR3: CASSFQDRGAYNSPLHF
V: TRBV2; J: TRBJ2-1; D: -; size: -; DNA: TGTGCCAGCAGTGAGAGGACTTTTAGCTATGAGCAGTTCTTC; CDR3: CASSERTFSYEQFF